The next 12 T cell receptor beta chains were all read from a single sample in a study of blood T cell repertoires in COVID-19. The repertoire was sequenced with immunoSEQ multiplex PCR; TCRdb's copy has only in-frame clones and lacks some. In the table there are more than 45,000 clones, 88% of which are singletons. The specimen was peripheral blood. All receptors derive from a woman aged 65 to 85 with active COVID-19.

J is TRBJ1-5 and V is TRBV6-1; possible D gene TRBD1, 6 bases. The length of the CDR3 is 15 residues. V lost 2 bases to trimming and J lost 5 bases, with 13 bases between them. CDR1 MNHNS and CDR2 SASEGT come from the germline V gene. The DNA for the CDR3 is TGTGCCAGCAGTGAAAAGGACAGCAACTATCAGCCCCAGCATTTT. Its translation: CASSEKDSNYQPQHF.

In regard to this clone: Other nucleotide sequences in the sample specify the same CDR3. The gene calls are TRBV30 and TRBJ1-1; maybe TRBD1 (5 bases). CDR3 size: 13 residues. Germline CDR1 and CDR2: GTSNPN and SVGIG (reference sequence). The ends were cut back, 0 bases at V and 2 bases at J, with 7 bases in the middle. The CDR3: CAWSVDRNTEAFF. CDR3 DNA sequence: TGTGCCTGGAGTGTAGACAGAAACACTGAAGCTTTCTTT.

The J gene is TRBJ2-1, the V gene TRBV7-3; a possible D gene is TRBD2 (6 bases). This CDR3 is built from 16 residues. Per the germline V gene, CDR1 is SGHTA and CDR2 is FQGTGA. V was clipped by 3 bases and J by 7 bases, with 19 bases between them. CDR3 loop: CASSLLGGGTKNEQFF. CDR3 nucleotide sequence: TGTGCCAGCAGCTTGCTAGGCGGCGGGACGAAGAATGAGCAGTTCTTC.

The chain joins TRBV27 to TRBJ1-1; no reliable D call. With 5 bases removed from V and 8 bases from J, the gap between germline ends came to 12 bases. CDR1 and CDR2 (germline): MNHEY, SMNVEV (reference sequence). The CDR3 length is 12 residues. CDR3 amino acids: CASSVIRGEAFF. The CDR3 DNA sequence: TGTGCCAGCAGTGTAATTAGAGGGGAAGCTTTCTTT.

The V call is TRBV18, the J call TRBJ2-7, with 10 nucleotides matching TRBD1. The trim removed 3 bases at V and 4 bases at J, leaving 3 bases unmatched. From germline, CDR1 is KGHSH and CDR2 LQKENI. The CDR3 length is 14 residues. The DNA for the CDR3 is TGTGCCAGCTCACCGGGGACAGGGGTATACGAGCAGTACTTC. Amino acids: CASSPGTGVYEQYF.

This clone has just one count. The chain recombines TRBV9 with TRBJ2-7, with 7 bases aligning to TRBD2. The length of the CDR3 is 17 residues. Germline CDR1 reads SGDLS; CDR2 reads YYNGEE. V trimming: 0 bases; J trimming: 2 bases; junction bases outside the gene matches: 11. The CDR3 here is CASSVDVGGPTAYEQYF. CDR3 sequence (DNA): TGTGCCAGCAGCGTAGATGTGGGAGGGCCTACCGCCTACGAGCAGTACTTC.

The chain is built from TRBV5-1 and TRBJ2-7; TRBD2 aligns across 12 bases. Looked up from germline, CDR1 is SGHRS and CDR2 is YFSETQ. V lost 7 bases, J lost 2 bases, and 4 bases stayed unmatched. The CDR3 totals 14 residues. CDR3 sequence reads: CASARTSGAYEQYF. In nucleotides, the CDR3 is TGCGCCAGCGCTAGGACTAGCGGGGCCTACGAGCAGTACTTC. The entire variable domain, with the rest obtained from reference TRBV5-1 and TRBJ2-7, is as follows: KAGVTQTPRYLIKTRGQQVTLSCSPISGHRSVSWYQQTPGQGLQFLFEYFSETQRNKGNFPGRFSGRQFSNSRSEMNVSTLELGDSALYLCASARTSGAYEQYFGPGTRLTVT.

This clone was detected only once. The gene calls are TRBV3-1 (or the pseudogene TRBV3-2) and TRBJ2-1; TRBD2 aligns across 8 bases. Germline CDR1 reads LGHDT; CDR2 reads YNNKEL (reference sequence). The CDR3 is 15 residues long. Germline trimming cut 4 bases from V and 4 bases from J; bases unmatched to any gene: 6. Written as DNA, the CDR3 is TGTGCCAGCAGCCCACGACTAGCGTTATACAATGAGCAGTTCTTC. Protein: CASSPRLALYNEQFF.

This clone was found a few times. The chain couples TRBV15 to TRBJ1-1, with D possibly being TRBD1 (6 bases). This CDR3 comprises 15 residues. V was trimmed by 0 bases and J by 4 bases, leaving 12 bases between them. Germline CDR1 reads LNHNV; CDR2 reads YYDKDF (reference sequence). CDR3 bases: TGTGCCACCAGCAGAGATCAGGGGTATATCACTGAAGCTTTCTTT. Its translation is CATSRDQGYITEAFF.

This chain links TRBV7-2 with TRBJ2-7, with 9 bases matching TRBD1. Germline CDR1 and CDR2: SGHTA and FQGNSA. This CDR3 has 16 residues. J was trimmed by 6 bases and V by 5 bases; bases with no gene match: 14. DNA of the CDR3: TGTGCCAGCAGCCCCCGTGGGGGGACAGGGATGAGCGAGCAGTACTTC. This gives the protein CASSPRGGTGMSEQYF.

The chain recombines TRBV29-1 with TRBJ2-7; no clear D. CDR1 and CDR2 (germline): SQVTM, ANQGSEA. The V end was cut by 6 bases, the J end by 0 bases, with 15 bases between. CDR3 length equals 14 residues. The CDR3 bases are TGCAGCGTCGCTATTGGGCCAAGCTCCTACGAGCAGTACTTC. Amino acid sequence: CSVAIGPSSYEQYF.

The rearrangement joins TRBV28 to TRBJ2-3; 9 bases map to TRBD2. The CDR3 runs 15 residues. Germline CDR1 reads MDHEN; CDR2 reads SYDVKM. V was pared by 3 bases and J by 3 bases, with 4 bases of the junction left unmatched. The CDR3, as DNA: TGTGCCAGCAGTTTTGCTAGCGGGGCTACAGATACGCAGTATTTT. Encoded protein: CASSFASGATDTQYF.